This TCR beta chain was recovered during a study of cytomegalovirus exposure and HLA in healthy donors. Study information: The Caucasian-associated ancestry cluster contained roughly four fifths of the roughly 390 genotyped donors.

General study results and limits: The dataset shows that most TCR sequences were rare, while some public TCRs occurred in many donors. TCR beta sequences numbering some 17,000 were associated with HLA alleles at 0.05 false discovery rate in a later analysis. The authors considered a cluster of highly shared sequence variants likely to be a sequencing artifact.

PCR was performed using 60 Vbeta and 13 Jbeta primers. Only in-frame clones appear in the TCRdb table, and some are missing; sequencing was by immunoSEQ multiplex PCR. The sample has about 94,000 clones; roughly three quarters are singletons. The CDR3 totals 15 residues. Germline-derived CDR1 and CDR2 are MNHNY and SVGAGI (reference sequence). J lost 2 bases, V lost 5 bases, and 6 bases had no gene match. On this clone itself: Its specificity is unknown. This CDR3 is also generated by other DNA sequences in the sample.

The clonotype was recovered from a woman aged 40 to 55 in good health and CMV-seronegative. The chain carries TRBV6-6 and TRBJ2-7, with 10 bases aligning to TRBD1. The sequencing sample was made of PBMCs. Here the CDR3 reads CASSPRQGAAYEQYF. Here the CDR3 DNA reads TGTGCCAGCAGTCCTCGACAGGGGGCCGCCTACGAGCAGTACTTC.